The 21 T cell receptor beta chains presented below share a single source sample, sequenced in a study of T cells in tuberculosis. As to time point: new active TB diagnosis, blood taken before or within 7 days of starting treatment. The method was immunoSEQ multiplex PCR; TCRdb's version includes in-frame clones alone and lacks a portion of them. The table shows about 33,000 clones, with approximately 90% occurring only once. Sequencing used PBMCs, obtained at tuberculosis diagnosis. These receptors originate from an adult with tuberculosis.

This chain uses TRBV30 with TRBJ1-2, with D unclear. V lost 1 base, J lost 7 bases, and 7 bases lay in between. This CDR3 region has 11 residues. Per germline, CDR1 GTSNPN and CDR2 SVGIG (reference sequence). The CDR3 protein is CAWSAPGGYTF. Written as DNA, the CDR3 is TGTGCCTGGAGTGCCCCCGGTGGCTACACCTTC.

This clone has only one observation. The rearrangement joins TRBV10-2 to TRBJ1-1; D may be TRBD1 (6 bases). Germline lookup yields CDR1 WSHSY and CDR2 SAAADI. V was cut by 4 bases and J by 1 base, with 7 bases left in between. The CDR3 has 13 amino acids. The CDR3 loop reads CASSGTENTEAFF. The CDR3 coding sequence is TGCGCCAGCAGTGGGACAGAGAACACTGAAGCTTTCTTT.

The chain has TRBV4-1 and TRBJ2-3; possible D gene TRBD2, 6 bases. CDR3 length: 16 residues. V was trimmed by 5 bases and J by 3 bases, leaving 18 bases between them. CDR1 and CDR2 from the germline V gene are MGHRA and YSYEKL. The CDR3 reads CASSSRKVGRTDTQYF. CDR3 sequence (DNA): TGCGCCAGCAGCTCCCGAAAAGTAGGGAGGACAGATACGCAGTATTTT.

This sequence joins TRBV2 and TRBJ1-1; 9 positions match TRBD1. This CDR3 region has 14 residues. Germline V CDR1 and CDR2: SNHLY, FYNNEI. V dropped 1 base and J dropped 7; count of bases not matched to a gene: 4. The CDR3 spells CASSEGTGASEAFF. In DNA, the CDR3 is TGTGCCAGCAGTGAAGGGACAGGGGCGAGTGAAGCTTTCTTT.

The gene calls are TRBV5-1 and TRBJ2-1, with 8 bases aligning to TRBD2. Trimming took 1 base from V and 8 from J; bases not matched to a gene: 5. From germline, CDR1 is SGHRS and CDR2 YFSETQ. The CDR3 sequence is 14 residues long. CDR3 residues: CASSLKRERDEQFF. The CDR3 bases are TGCGCCAGCAGCTTGAAGCGGGAGAGGGATGAGCAGTTCTTC. The whole variable domain, filled in from reference TRBV5-1 and TRBJ2-1, reads KAGVTQTPRYLIKTRGQQVTLSCSPISGHRSVSWYQQTPGQGLQFLFEYFSETQRNKGNFPGRFSGRQFSNSRSEMNVSTLELGDSALYLCASSLKRERDEQFFGPGTRLTVL.

V is TRBV2 and J is TRBJ1-4; 7 positions match TRBD1. CDR1 is SNHLY and CDR2 is FYNNEI in the germline V gene. The CDR3 sequence is 14 residues long. V trimming: 8 bases; J trimming: 5 bases; junction bases outside the gene matches: 8. CDR3 in amino acids: CASEETGINEKLFF. In DNA form, the CDR3 reads TGTGCCAGCGAAGAGACAGGGATAAATGAAAAACTGTTTTTT.

The chain couples TRBV4-1 to TRBJ1-1, with no clear D. CDR1 and CDR2 (germline): MGHRA, YSYEKL. V lost 3 bases and J 1 base, leaving 9 bases between the germline ends. This CDR3 is 14 amino acids long. The CDR3 region has the DNA TGCGCCAGCAGCCAGGAGATAGCGAACACTGAAGCTTTCTTT. It is translated as CASSQEIANTEAFF.

The rearrangement uses TRBV2 and TRBJ1-1; the D is unclear. V was trimmed by 5 bases and J by 7 bases, leaving 8 bases between them. This CDR3 comprises 11 residues. CDR1 SNHLY and CDR2 FYNNEI come from the germline V gene. Written as DNA, the CDR3 is TGTGCCAGCAGTCGAACTTTTGAAGCTTTCTTT. The encoded protein is CASSRTFEAFF.

This chain joins TRBV23-1 and TRBJ1-1, with 7 nucleotides matching TRBD1. TRBV23-1 belongs to the ORF category, with a function that is uncertain. This CDR3 has 14 amino acids. The junction had 10 bases not matched to a gene; V was cut back by 4 bases and J by 8 bases. This CDR3 is CASSPRAPGGEAFF. The CDR3 nucleotides are TGCGCCAGCAGTCCCAGGGCCCCAGGGGGAGAAGCTTTCTTT.

V and J are TRBV18 and TRBJ1-6, with D tentatively TRBD1 (5 bases). The germline V gene encodes CDR1 KGHSH and CDR2 LQKENI. The CDR3 sequence is 14 residues long. Trimming cost V 3 bases and J 5 bases, with 8 bases left between them. The CDR3 loop is CASSPDRDNSPLHF. The CDR3 DNA reads TGTGCCAGCTCACCCGACAGAGATAATTCACCCCTCCACTTT.

This clone was recorded a few times. CDR3 amino acids: CASTGTGAYEQYF. The CDR3 DNA reads TGTGCCAGCACCGGGACAGGAGCCTACGAGCAGTACTTC. The chain uses TRBV6-1 and TRBJ2-7, with 8 positions matching TRBD1. This CDR3 contains 13 residues. V trimming: 7 bases; J trimming: 2 bases; junction bases outside the gene matches: 4. Per germline, CDR1 MNHNS and CDR2 SASEGT.

The chain combines TRBV25-1 with TRBJ2-6, with 7 bases that match TRBD1. Germline V CDR1 and CDR2: MGHDK, SYGVNS. V gave up 4 bases and J gave up 0 bases; unmatched junction bases: 6. There are 17 residues in the CDR3. The CDR3 sequence is CASSGQGPFSGANVLTF. The CDR3 DNA reads as TGTGCCAGCAGTGGACAGGGCCCTTTCTCTGGGGCCAACGTCCTGACTTTC.

This chain joins TRBV4-3 and TRBJ2-7, with D possibly TRBD1 on 6 matching bases. Germline assignment: CDR1 LGHNA and CDR2 YSLEER. The CDR3 spans 14 residues. V was shortened by 1 base and J by 2 bases, with 9 bases between the two germline ends. The DNA of the CDR3 is TGCGCCAGCAGCCAAGTTGCAGGGGCCTACGAGCAGTACTTC. It yields the protein CASSQVAGAYEQYF.

This rearrangement joins TRBV2 to TRBJ2-7, with a weak D call TRBD1 (6 bases). Trimming took 6 bases from V and 6 from J, leaving 15 bases between them. The germline CDR1 and CDR2 sequences are SNHLY and FYNNEI. The CDR3 has 13 residues. CDR3 nucleotides: TGTGCCAGCAGCGGACCACACAGGGCCGAGCAGTACTTC. Translating it yields CASSGPHRAEQYF.

V usage is TRBV18 and J usage is TRBJ1-1; possible D gene TRBD1, 5 bases. Trimming cost V 6 bases and J 5 bases, with 22 bases left between them. This CDR3 contains 16 residues. Germline V gene sequence: CDR1 KGHSH, CDR2 LQKENI. CDR3 in DNA: TGTGCCAGCTCTACAGAGGTTCTCGCGGGGGGGACTGAAGCTTTCTTT. This translates into CASSTEVLAGGTEAFF.

The rearrangement links TRBV29-1 to TRBJ2-1, with TRBD2 matching 9 bases. The germline gives CDR1 SQVTM, CDR2 ANQGSEA. V trimming: 5 bases; J trimming: 8 bases; junction bases outside the gene matches: 4. The CDR3 is 12 residues long. CDR3 nucleotide sequence: TGCAGCGTTCGCACTAGCGGGTATGAGCAGTTCTTC. Translating gives CSVRTSGYEQFF.

The CDR3 is CASSSTGGRSPLHF. The CDR3 DNA reads TGTGCCAGCAGCTCAACGGGTGGCCGCTCACCCCTCCACTTT. This chain joins TRBV14 and TRBJ1-6; D remains ambiguous. Germline V CDR1 and CDR2: SGHDN, FVKESK. The V end was cut by 5 bases, the J end by 10 bases, with 15 bases between. This CDR3 contains 14 residues.

V and J are TRBV2 and TRBJ2-3; the D gene is possibly TRBD2 (6 bases). CDR3 length equals 14 residues. CDR1 and CDR2 (germline): SNHLY, FYNNEI. Trimming pared 7 bases from V and 1 base from J, leaving 12 bases between. CDR3: CASNRDSGTDTQYF. The CDR3 DNA is TGTGCCAGCAATCGGGACTCAGGCACAGATACGCAGTATTTT.

The rearrangement uses TRBV6-6 and TRBJ1-5, with 9 bases fitting TRBD1. Germline V gene data show CDR1 as MNHNY and CDR2 as SVGAGI (reference sequence). Trimming cost V 4 bases and J 5 bases; bases outside gene matches: 9. The length of the CDR3 is 16 residues. Here the CDR3 reads CASSSPGTGSDQPQHF. CDR3 DNA: TGTGCCAGCAGTTCCCCCGGGACAGGGTCCGATCAGCCCCAGCATTTT.

This clone appeared a few times. The DNA for the CDR3 is TGTGCCAGCAGCTTTCTAAAGGGGACAGGGATACTCTCTGGAAACACCATATATTTT. Its translation: CASSFLKGTGILSGNTIYF. V gene TRBV5-4 combines with J gene TRBJ1-3, with TRBD1 identical over 9 bases. The CDR3 spans 19 residues. J was trimmed by 0 bases and V by 2 bases; bases with no gene match: 12. The germline V gene has CDR1 SGHNT and CDR2 YYREEE (reference sequence).

The rearrangement uses TRBV5-1 and TRBJ2-5; weak D call: TRBD1 (6 bases). The CDR3 loop spans 15 amino acids. V was trimmed by 4 bases and J by 5 bases, leaving 18 bases between them. Per the germline V gene, CDR1 is SGHRS and CDR2 is YFSETQ. The CDR3 region is CASSPRTDPRETQYF. As DNA, the CDR3 is TGCGCCAGCAGCCCCAGGACAGACCCCCGGGAGACCCAGTACTTC. Variable domain in full (rest from reference TRBV5-1 and TRBJ2-5): KAGVTQTPRYLIKTRGQQVTLSCSPISGHRSVSWYQQTPGQGLQFLFEYFSETQRNKGNFPGRFSGRQFSNSRSEMNVSTLELGDSALYLCASSPRTDPRETQYFGPGTRLLVL.